Listed here are 20 T cell receptor beta chains from one sample, sequenced in a study of long-term antiretroviral therapy in people with HIV. Samples were assayed with immunoSEQ v3.0 at survey level. Measured with immunoSEQ multiplex PCR; TCRdb has only the in-frame clones, and not every one. The repertoire has about 25,000 clones, roughly 77% of them found once; the top ten carry about 5.6%. The sequencing used unsorted PBMCs, collected 4.4 years after starting antiretroviral therapy. The receptors stem from a man under 40 with HIV.

The chain has TRBV5-5 and TRBJ2-7; 13 bases align to TRBD2. Per the germline V gene, CDR1 is SGHKS and CDR2 is YYEKEE (reference sequence). This CDR3 is built from 16 residues. After removal of 0 bases from V and 1 base from J, the junction contained 1 base not matched to a gene. This CDR3 is CASSLGGLAGSYEQYF. The DNA for the CDR3 is TGTGCCAGCAGCTTGGGGGGACTAGCGGGATCCTACGAGCAGTACTTC. Filled out from reference TRBV5-5 and TRBJ2-7, the complete variable domain reads DAGVTQSPTHLIKTRGQQVTLRCSPISGHKSVSWYQQVLGQGPQFIFQYYEKEERGRGNFPDRFSARQFPNYSSELNVNALLLGDSALYLCASSLGGLAGSYEQYFGPGTRLTVT.

This chain links TRBV2 with TRBJ1-4, with D hard to call. Between the trimmed V and J ends, which lost 5 bases and 0 bases, there was a span of 13 bases. From germline, CDR1 is SNHLY and CDR2 FYNNEI. This CDR3 spans 16 amino acids. The CDR3 sequence: CASSTGRGATNEKLFF. DNA for the CDR3: TGTGCCAGCAGTACCGGACGCGGCGCAACTAATGAAAAACTGTTTTTT.

The rearrangement uses TRBV25-1 and TRBJ1-1; no clear D gene. Trimming stripped 2 bases from V and 7 bases from J, with 11 bases between. CDR3 length: 13 amino acids. Germline V gene data show CDR1 as MGHDK and CDR2 as SYGVNS. The CDR3 DNA reads as TGTGCCAGCAGTGAAATTGGCCGGGATGAAGCTTTCTTT. Translation: CASSEIGRDEAFF.

This rearrangement joins TRBV7-9 to TRBJ1-6; D ambiguous. The germline gives CDR1 SEHNR, CDR2 FQNEAQ (reference sequence). Trimming removed 5 bases from V and 4 bases from J, with 15 bases in between. The CDR3 is 16 amino acids. The chain's CDR3 is CASSKDPRGYNSPLHF. The DNA for the CDR3 is TGTGCCAGCAGCAAGGACCCACGAGGATATAATTCACCCCTCCACTTT.

The chain recombines TRBV9 with TRBJ1-2; perhaps TRBD1 as D (5 bases). Trimming stripped 0 bases from V and 1 base from J, with 10 bases between. This CDR3 comprises 15 residues. Germline CDR1 SGDLS, CDR2 YYNGEE. The CDR3 nucleotides read TGTGCCAGCAGCGTAGGGGACGGATTTAACTATGGCTACACCTTC. It yields the protein CASSVGDGFNYGYTF. Using reference TRBV9 and TRBJ1-2 for the parts outside the CDR3, the full variable domain is DSGVTQTPKHLITATGQRVTLRCSPRSGDLSVYWYQQSLDQGLQFLIQYYNGEERAKGNILERFSAQQFPDLHSELNLSSLELGDSALYFCASSVGDGFNYGYTFGSGTRLTVV.

The V gene is TRBV6-5, the J gene TRBJ1-2; the D gene is possibly TRBD1 (5 bases). The CDR3 totals 14 residues. The ends were cut back, 8 bases at V and 2 bases at J, with 15 bases in the middle. CDR1 and CDR2 from the germline V gene are MNHEY and SVGAGI. CDR3 residues: CASSAWGENYGYTF. The CDR3 DNA is TGTGCCAGCTCGGCATGGGGGGAAAACTATGGCTACACCTTC.

The gene calls are TRBV7-9 and TRBJ2-6, with D tentatively TRBD1 (6 bases). V was trimmed by 1 base and J by 0 bases, leaving 10 bases between them. Germline CDR1 reads SEHNR; CDR2 reads FQNEAQ (reference sequence). This CDR3 is 17 amino acids long. CDR3 in DNA: TGTGCCAGCAGCTTAGACAGGGCGGGCTCTGGGGCCAACGTCCTGACTTTC. This gives the protein CASSLDRAGSGANVLTF.

This clone has a single count. The rearrangement uses TRBV2 and TRBJ2-3; TRBD2 matches 9 bases. Germline assignment: CDR1 SNHLY and CDR2 FYNNEI. Trimming cost V 6 bases and J 3 bases; bases outside gene matches: 10. CDR3 size: 16 residues. The CDR3 sequence: CASSTETSGGTDTQYF. Written as DNA, the CDR3 is TGTGCCAGCAGCACCGAGACTAGCGGCGGGACAGATACGCAGTATTTT.

The V call is TRBV7-9, the J call TRBJ2-5, with a weak D call TRBD1 (6 bases). The J call may not be correct, given that the DNA end is closer to TRBJ2-7. The CDR3 contains 13 residues. CDR1 and CDR2 from the germline V gene are SEHNR and FQNEAQ (reference sequence). Here the CDR3 DNA reads TGTGCCAGCAGCCTTGACAGGCCCTACGAGCAGTACTTC. It encodes CASSLDRPYEQYF.

This rearrangement joins TRBV6-5 to TRBJ2-1; 11 positions match TRBD2. J was trimmed by 7 bases and V by 1 base; bases with no gene match: 6. CDR3 length: 16 residues. Germline loops: CDR1 MNHEY, CDR2 SVGAGI. The CDR3 sequence: CASSYLGLAGRNEQFF. CDR3 DNA: TGTGCCAGCAGTTACTTAGGACTAGCGGGTCGGAATGAGCAGTTCTTC.

This clone was detected a few times. The genes are TRBV6-1 and TRBJ2-7; 9 bases fit TRBD1. V gave up 0 bases and J gave up 3 bases; unmatched junction bases: 3. This CDR3 comprises 15 residues. CDR1 is MNHNS and CDR2 is SASEGT in the germline V gene. CDR3 in amino acids: CASSEAGTGSYEQYF. The CDR3 DNA is TGTGCCAGCAGTGAAGCGGGGACAGGGAGCTACGAGCAGTACTTC.

V is TRBV5-4 and J is TRBJ1-3, with TRBD1 as a possible D gene (5 bases). CDR1 is SGHNT and CDR2 is YYREEE in the germline V gene (reference sequence). CDR3 length: 16 residues. V was trimmed by 4 bases and J by 6 bases, leaving 20 bases between them. CDR3 in amino acids: CASSRPGYGPENTIYF. CDR3 nucleotides: TGTGCCAGCAGCCGTCCAGGGTATGGACCTGAAAACACCATATATTTT.

V is TRBV27 and J is TRBJ1-5; D remains unclear. The CDR3 is 14 residues long. The V and J ends lost 3 bases and 4 bases respectively, with 10 bases between them. Germline CDR1 and CDR2: MNHEY and SMNVEV (reference sequence). The CDR3 DNA reads as TGTGCCAGCAGTTTCTCTACCTTAAATCAGCCCCAGCATTTT. This translates into CASSFSTLNQPQHF.

The chain carries TRBV29-1 and TRBJ2-1; 8 nucleotides match TRBD2. The germline CDR1 and CDR2 sequences are SQVTM and ANQGSEA. V lost 4 bases and J lost 7; bases outside the gene matches: 6. The CDR3 runs 13 residues. The CDR3 DNA sequence: TGCAGCGTTGCCGGGGGGGCGAGGAATGAGCAGTTCTTC. Protein product: CSVAGGARNEQFF.

The chain combines TRBV5-5 with TRBJ1-1, with 10 bases aligning to TRBD1. CDR3 length: 15 amino acids. Germline V gene lookup returns CDR1 SGHKS and CDR2 YYEKEE (reference sequence). V gave up 0 bases and J gave up 4 bases; unmatched junction bases: 3. The CDR3 coding sequence is TGTGCCAGCAGCTTGGAATGGACAGGGGGCACTGAAGCTTTCTTT. The encoded protein is CASSLEWTGGTEAFF.

The chain has TRBV6-1 and TRBJ1-2, with D perhaps TRBD1 (5 bases). The CDR3 spans 17 residues. CDR1 is MNHNS and CDR2 is SASEGT in the germline V gene. V shed 1 base and J shed 0 bases, with 15 bases lying between them. Written as DNA, the CDR3 is TGTGCCAGCAGTGAAGACCCGGGACGGCGAGCTAACTATGGCTACACCTTC. Amino acid sequence: CASSEDPGRRANYGYTF.

The gene calls are TRBV5-1 and TRBJ2-6; possibly TRBD1 for D (6 bases). V was pared by 4 bases and J by 1 base, with 18 bases between. The CDR3 runs to 18 residues. CDR1 SGHRS and CDR2 YFSETQ come from the germline V gene. The CDR3 protein is CASSEQGRPDSGANVLTF. Written as DNA, the CDR3 is TGCGCCAGCAGCGAACAGGGCCGTCCCGATTCTGGGGCCAACGTCCTGACTTTC.

This chain joins TRBV19 and TRBJ1-4; D remains ambiguous. V gave up 7 bases and J gave up 8 bases, with 20 bases separating them. Germline CDR1 LNHDA, CDR2 SQIVND (reference sequence). This CDR3 is built from 15 residues. CDR3 DNA: TGTGCCAGTAACCCGGACGTGGGCTTTCGGGAAAAACTGTTTTTT. Translated, it gives CASNPDVGFREKLFF.

This clone was observed a single time. This chain links TRBV6-5 with TRBJ2-3, with TRBD1 identical over 7 bases. With 2 bases clipped from V and 2 bases from J, the junction kept 1 base outside the gene matches. CDR3 length equals 14 residues. The V gene's germline CDR1 is MNHEY and CDR2 SVGAGI. CDR3 bases: TGTGCCAGCAGTTACGGGACAGACACAGATACGCAGTATTTT. This gives the protein CASSYGTDTDTQYF.

This chain connects TRBV4-1 to TRBJ2-1, with D tentatively TRBD1 (5 bases). The length of the CDR3 is 15 residues. V lost 0 bases to trimming and J lost 3 bases, with 9 bases between them. Germline V gene data show CDR1 as MGHRA and CDR2 as YSYEKL. Here the CDR3 DNA reads TGCGCCAGCAGCCAAGATGCTAGGGGCTACAATGAGCAGTTCTTC. Residues: CASSQDARGYNEQFF.